These 4 T cell receptor beta chains originate from one sample sequenced in a study of T cell responses to AZD1222 COVID-19 vaccine. The data were produced by immunoSEQ multiplex PCR, yet TCRdb's version contains in-frame clones alone and is incomplete. The sample lists about 150,000 clones; more than 90% were seen once. The source material was peripheral blood, sampled 28 days after the second AZD1222 dose. All receptors derive from an adult who received the AZD1222 COVID-19 vaccine.

J is TRBJ1-2 and V is TRBV28; 9 bases agree with TRBD1. The germline CDR1 and CDR2 sequences are MDHEN and SYDVKM. This CDR3 region has 15 residues. Trimming cost V 1 base and J 5 bases; bases outside gene matches: 5. This chain's CDR3 is CASSLFLGTGYGYTF. CDR3 bases: TGTGCCAGCAGTTTATTTTTAGGGACAGGGTATGGCTACACCTTC.

This clone showed up just once. The chain is built from TRBV7-9 and TRBJ1-2; 8 positions match TRBD1. CDR1 and CDR2 (germline): SEHNR, FQNEAQ (reference sequence). The CDR3 has 16 amino acids. V dropped 4 bases and J dropped 5; count of bases not matched to a gene: 12. The CDR3 sequence is CASSSVYRTGKYGYTF. The CDR3 bases are TGTGCCAGCAGCTCAGTGTACCGGACAGGGAAGTATGGCTACACCTTC.

The chain has TRBV24-1 and TRBJ2-3, with D perhaps matching TRBD2 (6 bases). CDR1 is KGHDR, CDR2 SFDVKD, per germline. The ends were cut back, 2 bases at V and 1 base at J, with 18 bases in the middle. There are 18 residues in the CDR3. CDR3 sequence (DNA): TGTGCCACCAGTGATTACGGACGCCTCTCGGGGGGCACAGATACGCAGTATTTT. It codes for CATSDYGRLSGGTDTQYF.

The rearrangement links TRBV7-6 to TRBJ2-3; TRBD2 is a possible D gene (5 bases). CDR3 size: 16 residues. The V gene's germline CDR1 is SGHVS and CDR2 FNYEAQ. The V gene lost 1 base and the J gene lost 1 base, with 12 bases spanning the gap. CDR3 amino acids: CASSLGGSGGTDTQYF. As DNA, the CDR3 is TGTGCCAGCAGCTTAGGAGGGTCTGGGGGCACAGATACGCAGTATTTT.